This record covers a single T cell receptor (beta chain). Its antigen remains unknown. The data stem from a study of T cell responses to AZD1222 COVID-19 vaccine. About the study: It was second doses at about 4 or about 12 weeks that were pooled. Study results and caveats: Possibly, clonal diversity was underestimated; donors were largely white British and included more females. All repertoire sampling was performed exclusively after the peak T cell response. Among those given AZD1222, only five or six were seropositive at baseline.

Clones were sequenced by immunoSEQ multiplex PCR, and TCRdb holds only the in-frame ones, with some missing. Altogether about 120,000 clones are present, about nine tenths being singletons, with the ten largest covering around 2.4%. The sequence came from an adult in good health. The input for sequencing was peripheral blood, taken on day 0 of AZD1222 vaccination.

CDR3 protein: CASSIPGTGGNQPQHF. The CDR3 region has the DNA TGTGCCAGTAGTATACCTGGGACAGGGGGCAATCAGCCCCAGCATTTT. This chain links TRBV19 with TRBJ1-5, with 10 bases that match TRBD1. The CDR3 contains 16 residues. The germline V gene has CDR1 LNHDA and CDR2 SQIVND (reference sequence). V was pared by 2 bases and J by 2 bases, with 3 bases of the junction left unmatched.